Listed below are T cell receptor beta chains from one sample, sequenced in a study of human T cells and chemical hapten exposure. TCRdb re-called the RACE reads through MiXCR, storing one row per CDR3 protein. The sample has 80,000 to 100,000 distinct CDR3 sequences; roughly 7.6% are singletons. The sequenced sample was whole blood, obtained in connection with sensitization to the hapten diphenylcyclopropenone (DPC). The receptors were gathered from a woman aged 25 to 45 with alopecia areata. Some clones in this sample may be carry-over from other donors' samples. The CDR3 runs from the conserved cysteine through the conserved F or W. Each record gives: V gene, clone size, D gene, J gene, CDR3 DNA, CDR3 protein. D genes are given only for firm matches. Clone size is given for some rows only: seen once, a few or many times, or a class if the clone is expanded.

V: TRBV5-1
size: few
D: .
J: TRBJ2-7
DNA: TGCGCCAGCAGCTTGGGAGATAAATACTACGAGCAGTACTTC
CDR3: CASSLGDKYYEQYF

V: TRBV6-2/TRBV6-3
size: few
D: .
J: TRBJ1-1
DNA: TGTGCCAGCAGTTCCCCCTCTGAGGGATACACTGAAGCTTTCTTT
CDR3: CASSSPSEGYTEAFF

V: TRBV12-3/TRBV12-4
size: many
D: .
J: TRBJ2-7
DNA: TGTGCCAGCAGTTTAGGTTCCTCCTACGAGCAGTACTTC
CDR3: CASSLGSSYEQYF

V: TRBV20-1
size: .
D: .
J: TRBJ1-2
DNA: TGCAGTGCCTCCTATGGCTACACCTTC
CDR3: CSASYGYTF

V: TRBV6-5
size: .
D: TRBD1
J: TRBJ1-6
DNA: TGTGCCAGCAGTCTTTACCCCCAGGGGGGCAATTCACCCCTCCACTTT
CDR3: CASSLYPQGGNSPLHF

V: TRBV29-1
size: few
D: .
J: TRBJ2-5
DNA: TGCAGCGCGGGGGCCGGACAAGAGACCCAGTACTTC
CDR3: CSAGAGQETQYF

V: TRBV12-5
size: few
D: .
J: TRBJ1-1
DNA: TGTGCTAGTGGTTTGATAGACAGTAACACTGAAGCTTTCTTT
CDR3: CASGLIDSNTEAFF

V: TRBV7-8
size: many
D: .
J: TRBJ2-7
DNA: TGTGCCAGCAGCTTAGATTCACCCTACGAGCAGTACTTC
CDR3: CASSLDSPYEQYF

V: TRBV7-9
size: many
D: TRBD2
J: TRBJ2-3
DNA: TGTGCCAGAGACGGGGGGGCTAGCACAGATACGCAGTATTTT
CDR3: CARDGGASTDTQYF

V: TRBV29-1
size: many
D: .
J: TRBJ1-1
DNA: TGCAGCGTCAAACCCCCCAGAACCAACACTGAAGCTTTCTTT
CDR3: CSVKPPRTNTEAFF

V: TRBV5-1
size: many
D: .
J: TRBJ2-7
DNA: TGCGCCAGCAGCCCGCAGCAAGGGGGAGCGGGAGAGCAGTACTTC
CDR3: CASSPQQGGAGEQYF

V: TRBV6-2/TRBV6-3
size: many
D: .
J: TRBJ2-7
DNA: TGTGCCAGCGGGACGGCCTACGAGCAGTACTTC
CDR3: CASGTAYEQYF

V: TRBV12-3/TRBV12-4
size: few
D: .
J: TRBJ1-2
DNA: TGTGCCAGCACCCCCGACAGGAACTATGGCTACACCTTC
CDR3: CASTPDRNYGYTF

V: TRBV27
size: many
D: .
J: TRBJ2-5
DNA: TGTGCCAGCAGTTTAGTGTCGTTTGGAGAGACCCAGTACTTC
CDR3: CASSLVSFGETQYF

V: TRBV6-5
size: .
D: .
J: TRBJ1-3
DNA: TGTGCCAGCACCCTACAGCCCCCTGGCCCTGCAAGCACCATATATTTT
CDR3: CASTLQPPGPASTIYF

V: TRBV5-6
size: many
D: .
J: TRBJ2-3
DNA: TGTGCCAGCAGCTTCTACAGGCGGTCTACAGATACGCAGTATTTT
CDR3: CASSFYRRSTDTQYF

V: TRBV10-3
size: many
D: .
J: TRBJ1-2
DNA: TGTGCCATCAGTGAGGGTCACGCGAGGGGGAATGGCTACACCTTC
CDR3: CAISEGHARGNGYTF

V: TRBV29-1
size: many
D: TRBD1
J: TRBJ1-1
DNA: TGCAGCGGCAACGGACAGGGCGAAGGGGCTTTCTTT
CDR3: CSGNGQGEGAFF

V: TRBV30
size: many
D: .
J: TRBJ2-6
DNA: TGTGCCTGGAGCAACGGGTCTGGGGCCAACGTCCTGACTTTC
CDR3: CAWSNGSGANVLTF

V: TRBV6-1
size: many
D: .
J: TRBJ1-1
DNA: TGTGCCAGCAGTCCCGCTAGAAGTTTTATGAACACTGAAGCTTTCTTT
CDR3: CASSPARSFMNTEAFF

V: TRBV20-1
size: many
D: .
J: TRBJ1-1
DNA: TGCAGTGCTAGTGAGGTCTCTGAAGCTTTCTTT
CDR3: CSASEVSEAFF

V: TRBV9
size: many
D: .
J: TRBJ2-3
DNA: TGTGCCAGCAGCGTAGGGGCCGACACAGATACGCAGTATTTT
CDR3: CASSVGADTDTQYF

V: TRBV27
size: .
D: .
J: TRBJ1-5
DNA: TGTGCCAGCAGTTTACGAGATCACCCTAATCAGCCCCAGCATTTT
CDR3: CASSLRDHPNQPQHF

V: TRBV3-1
size: many
D: TRBD2
J: TRBJ2-1
DNA: TGTGCCAGCAGCCCCCCCTGGAAGGCGGGGGGGGCCAATGAGCAGTTCTTC
CDR3: CASSPPWKAGGANEQFF

V: TRBV21-1
size: .
D: .
J: TRBJ1-2
DNA: TGTGCCAGCAGCAAAGTCGCAGTCCCTCCAATTGAGACCCTCTTTCGGTATGGCTACACCTTC
CDR3: CASSKVAVPPIETLFRYGYTF

V: TRBV5-1
size: many
D: TRBD2
J: TRBJ2-5
DNA: TGCGCCAGCAGCTTGGTACTAGCGGACGCAGAGACCCAGTACTTC
CDR3: CASSLVLADAETQYF

V: TRBV30
size: many
D: .
J: TRBJ2-6
DNA: TGTGCCTGGAGTAGAGAAAGTTCTGGGGCCAACGTCCTGACTTTC
CDR3: CAWSRESSGANVLTF

V: TRBV5-6
size: many
D: .
J: TRBJ1-1
DNA: TGTGCCAGCAGCTTATTCAGTTATGAAGCTTTCTTT
CDR3: CASSLFSYEAFF

V: TRBV29-1
size: many
D: TRBD2
J: TRBJ2-5
DNA: TGCAGCTATAGCGGGGGTCAAGAGACCCAGTACTTC
CDR3: CSYSGGQETQYF

V: TRBV7-8
size: .
D: .
J: TRBJ1-4
DNA: TGTGCCAGCAGCCAGAGACAGAGCAATGAAAAACTGTTTTTT
CDR3: CASSQRQSNEKLFF

V: TRBV18
size: many
D: .
J: TRBJ1-1
DNA: TGTGCCAGCTCACCAATGAGAGCTGAGCTTGAAGCTTTCTTT
CDR3: CASSPMRAELEAFF

V: TRBV25-1
size: few
D: .
J: TRBJ2-3
DNA: TGTGCCAGCAGTGAGGCAGGTAGCACAGATACGCAGTATTTT
CDR3: CASSEAGSTDTQYF

V: TRBV30
size: .
D: .
J: TRBJ1-1
DNA: TGTGCCTGGAGGAGGAGCCTGAACACTGAAGCTTTCTTT
CDR3: CAWRRSLNTEAFF

V: TRBV18
size: many
D: .
J: TRBJ1-1
DNA: TGTGCCAGCTCGACCCAGGAGGGATGGACTGAAGCTTTCTTT
CDR3: CASSTQEGWTEAFF

V: TRBV29-1
size: .
D: TRBD1
J: TRBJ1-2
DNA: TGCAGCGTTGAACCCCGGGGGACAGGGAACGATGGCTACACCTTC
CDR3: CSVEPRGTGNDGYTF

V: TRBV7-3
size: few
D: TRBD1
J: TRBJ1-6
DNA: TGTGCCAGCAGCTACGACAGGGGGTCACCCCTCCACTTT
CDR3: CASSYDRGSPLHF

V: TRBV29-1
size: many
D: .
J: TRBJ1-5
DNA: TGCAGCGTTGGAGGGCAGAATCAGCCCCAGCATTTT
CDR3: CSVGGQNQPQHF

V: TRBV12-3/TRBV12-4
size: .
D: .
J: TRBJ1-5
DNA: TGTGCCAGCAGTTTAAGTCGGGCGGGGCAGCCCCAGCATTTT
CDR3: CASSLSRAGQPQHF

V: TRBV5-1
size: many
D: TRBD1
J: TRBJ1-1
DNA: TGCGCCAGCAGCTGGATATCAGGGGGCACTGAAGCTTTCTTT
CDR3: CASSWISGGTEAFF

V: TRBV10-3
size: many
D: TRBD1
J: TRBJ1-5
DNA: TGTGCCATCAGTTCAACGGGATCAGGGGGTCAGCCCCAGCATTTT
CDR3: CAISSTGSGGQPQHF

V: TRBV14
size: many
D: .
J: TRBJ2-3
DNA: TGTGCCAGCAGACCCCTAGCCACAGATACGCAGTATTTT
CDR3: CASRPLATDTQYF

V: TRBV6-5
size: few
D: TRBD1
J: TRBJ1-2
DNA: TGTGCCAGCAGTTACAGTCAAGGCCAGGGGGACCGGTATGGCTACACCTTC
CDR3: CASSYSQGQGDRYGYTF

V: TRBV6-1
size: few
D: .
J: TRBJ1-1
DNA: TGTGCCAGCAGTGAACAGGGCATGAACACTGAAGCTTTCTTT
CDR3: CASSEQGMNTEAFF

V: TRBV27
size: many
D: .
J: TRBJ2-3
DNA: TGTGCCAGCAGTTTGATAGGAGATACGCAGTATTTT
CDR3: CASSLIGDTQYF

V: TRBV12-3/TRBV12-4
size: .
D: TRBD1
J: TRBJ2-6
DNA: TGTGCCAGCAGTCCCCCGGGACAGGTGATCTTCTCTGGGGCCAACGTCCTGACTTTC
CDR3: CASSPPGQVIFSGANVLTF

V: TRBV4-1
size: many
D: .
J: TRBJ2-4
DNA: TGCGCCAGCAGCCAAGGAGTGGGTCGGGGTCGGGAAAACATTCAGTACTTC
CDR3: CASSQGVGRGRENIQYF

V: TRBV2
size: few
D: .
J: TRBJ1-1
DNA: TGTGCCAGCACCCGCAGCCCCCTCGGCACTGAAGCTTTCTTT
CDR3: CASTRSPLGTEAFF

V: TRBV6-6
size: few
D: .
J: TRBJ1-4
DNA: TGTGCCAGCGTAAGAAAGATACAGGGAAGAGGCGAAAAACTGTTTTTT
CDR3: CASVRKIQGRGEKLFF

V: TRBV9
size: .
D: .
J: TRBJ2-2
DNA: TGTGCCAGCAGCCCCCGTTTCACCGGGGAGCTGTTTTTT
CDR3: CASSPRFTGELFF

V: TRBV20-1
size: many
D: TRBD1
J: TRBJ1-1
DNA: TGCAGTGCTAGAGATCCAGGGGGCATGACTGAAGCTTTCTTT
CDR3: CSARDPGGMTEAFF

V: TRBV30
size: many
D: TRBD1
J: TRBJ2-7
DNA: TGTGCCTGGACTCCGGACAGGGCCTCCTACGAGCAGTACTTC
CDR3: CAWTPDRASYEQYF

V: TRBV6-1
size: many
D: .
J: TRBJ1-2
DNA: TGTGCCAGCAGTGAAATCAGGGTTTCCTATGGCTACACCTTC
CDR3: CASSEIRVSYGYTF

V: TRBV21-1
size: many
D: .
J: TRBJ2-3
DNA: TGTGCCAGCAGCAGGCAGGGACAGGGGTTTGACACAGATACGCAGTATTTT
CDR3: CASSRQGQGFDTDTQYF

V: TRBV6-5
size: few
D: .
J: TRBJ1-1
DNA: TGTGCCAGCAGTTACTCGTCGGGTCCGATGAACACTGAAGCTTTCTTT
CDR3: CASSYSSGPMNTEAFF